Below are 27 T cell receptor beta chains sequenced from a single sample in a study of tumor and adjacent non-tumor tissue in lung cancer. The library came from three nested PCR rounds adapted from ARM-PCR protocols. TCRdb itself ran the multiplex PCR reads through MiXCR, one entry per CDR3 protein. Of tens of thousands of distinct CDR3 sequences listed, about three fifths are singletons. This sample's RNA came from whole unsorted tissue. Sequencing was performed on lung tumor tissue. The receptor set was obtained from a man aged 45 to 65 with non-small cell lung cancer.

The chain employs TRBV29-1 and TRBJ2-7, with 12 bases that match TRBD1. This CDR3 is built from 15 residues. The germline CDR1 and CDR2 sequences are SQVTM and ANQGSEA. Trimming cost V 4 bases and J 8 bases; bases outside gene matches: 12. The CDR3 spells CSVVSGGQGAYKQYF. The CDR3 DNA reads TGCAGCGTTGTATCGGGGGGACAGGGGGCCTATAAGCAGTACTTC.

The sample holds many counts of this clonotype. The chain combines TRBV5-1 with TRBJ2-3; TRBD1 aligns across 8 bases. With V trimmed by 7 bases and J by 4 bases, 14 bases remained unmatched. CDR1 and CDR2 (germline): SGHRS, YFSETQ. The CDR3 extends over 16 amino acids. CDR3 residues: CASCPEQGARSDTQYF. The DNA of the CDR3 is TGCGCCAGCTGCCCTGAGCAGGGGGCGAGGTCAGATACGCAGTATTTT.

This clonotype has a count of ten or more. The chain recombines TRBV29-1 with TRBJ2-1; 9 nucleotides line up with TRBD1. Losses at the gene ends were 5 bases for V and 3 bases for J; bases not matched to a gene: 2. CDR3 size: 13 residues. Germline V gives CDR1 SQVTM, CDR2 ANQGSEA. The CDR3 protein is CSVLGQGYNEQFF. The CDR3 coding sequence is TGCAGCGTTTTGGGACAGGGCTACAATGAGCAGTTCTTC.

As regards this clonotype: Mismatch with germline at one junction end may stem from a read error. CDR3 DNA: TGTGCCAGAGGGAGGGGAAGAGATGAGCATTTCTTC. Translation gives CARGRGRDEHFF. The rearrangement uses TRBV30 and TRBJ2-1; 7 bases are a match to TRBD2. CDR1 and CDR2 (germline): GTSNPN, SVGIG (reference sequence). This CDR3 region has 12 residues.

The chain uses TRBV6-1 and TRBJ2-3; possibly TRBD2 for D (5 bases). Germline CDR1 is MNHNS and CDR2 is SASEGT. V was cut by 3 bases and J by 6 bases, with 19 bases left in between. The CDR3 runs 16 residues. The CDR3 here is CASSEDTTGRSDTQYF. The CDR3 DNA sequence: TGTGCCAGCAGTGAGGATACTACTGGGAGATCTGATACGCAGTATTTT.

This clonotype was observed many times. The chain has TRBV4-2 and TRBJ2-3, with D perhaps matching TRBD2 (5 bases). Germline assignment: CDR1 LGHNA and CDR2 YNFKEQ. Trimming pared 0 bases from V and 3 bases from J, leaving 13 bases between. The CDR3 has 16 residues. CDR3 sequence (DNA): TGTGCCAGCAGCCAAGATTTAGCGACAAGGACAGATACGCAGTATTTT. This sequence encodes CASSQDLATRTDTQYF.

This clonotype appeared many times. The chain has TRBV29-1 and TRBJ1-2, with D possibly being TRBD1 (5 bases). Trimming cost V 3 bases and J 5 bases, with 13 bases left between them. This CDR3 region has 13 residues. CDR1 SQVTM and CDR2 ANQGSEA come from the germline V gene. The CDR3 DNA follows: TGCAGCGTTGACGATCGGGGGGGATATGGCTACACCTTC. Its translation: CSVDDRGGYGYTF.

Points on this clonotype: Mismatch with germline at one junction end may stem from a read error. The rearrangement joins TRBV12-3 or TRBV12-4 to TRBJ2-1, with unresolved D. The length of the CDR3 is 14 residues. Written as DNA, the CDR3 is TGTGCCAGCAGTTTGCGGTGGCCTATCAATGGGCAGTTCTTC. Translation gives CASSLRWPINGQFF.

The V gene is TRBV11-3, the J gene TRBJ2-1, with 14 bases that match TRBD2. The CDR3 totals 16 residues. Germline lookup yields CDR1 SGHNT and CDR2 YENEEA. The CDR3 loop is CDGSAIGTSGRDEQFF. CDR3 bases: TGTGACGGCAGCGCCATCGGGACTAGCGGGAGAGATGAGCAGTTCTTC.

Of note for this clonotype: The germline gene is not matched at one end of the junction; a read error may be the cause. The chain uses TRBV6-6 and TRBJ1-1; the match to TRBD1 covers 8 bases. The CDR3 loop spans 13 amino acids. Germline V gene data show CDR1 as MNHNY and CDR2 as SVGAGI (reference sequence). The DNA for the CDR3 is TGTGTCAGCCTACAGGGGGTGAGGGCTGAAGCTTTCTTT. This gives the protein CVSLQGVRAEAFF.

This chain links TRBV4-1 with TRBJ2-3; 8 bases are a match to TRBD2. There are 14 residues in the CDR3. With 6 bases clipped from V and 6 bases from J, the junction kept 8 bases outside the gene matches. Germline lookup yields CDR1 MGHRA and CDR2 YSYEKL. The CDR3 nucleotides read TGCGCCAGCAGTCAGTTCGGGGGGGAGGATACGCAGTATTTT. Amino acids: CASSQFGGEDTQYF.

This clonotype was seen more than once but under ten times. This clone may be a read error of a much larger clone one base away. The V and J genes are TRBV4-2 and TRBJ2-2; TRBD2 is a possible D gene (5 bases). CDR3 length: 14 amino acids. The germline V gene has CDR1 LGHNA and CDR2 YNFKEQ. CDR3: CASSPAGNTGELLF. DNA of the CDR3: TGTGCCAGCAGCCCGGCCGGTAACACCGGGGAGCTGCTTTTT.

The chain links TRBV6-6 to TRBJ2-4; a possible D gene is TRBD1 (5 bases). CDR1 and CDR2 (germline): MNHNY, SVGAGI (reference sequence). This CDR3 has 17 amino acids. V was clipped by 10 bases and J by 3 bases, with 25 bases between them. For the CDR3, the DNA is TGTGCCAACGGTCAGTGGGGCCGGAGAGCTCACAAAAACATTCAGTACTTC. Amino acid sequence: CANGQWGRRAHKNIQYF.

For this clonotype: Germline is not matched at one junction end, which may reflect a read error. The chain recombines TRBV28 with TRBJ2-7; D unclear. The germline CDR1 and CDR2 sequences are MDHEN and SYDVKM. The length of the CDR3 is 13 residues. The CDR3: CTSSPVASYEQYF. The CDR3 bases are TGTACCAGCAGTCCAGTGGCCTCCTACGAGCAGTATTTC. Full variable domain (outside the CDR3, taken from reference TRBV28 and TRBJ2-7): DVKVTQSSRYLVKRTGEKVFLECVQDMDHENMFWYRQDPGLGLRLIYFSYDVKMKEKGDIPEGYSVSREKKERFSLILESASTNQTSMYLCTSSPVASYEQYFGPGTRLTVT.

As regards this clonotype: A read error may be the cause here, since a much bigger clone is one base away. This rearrangement joins TRBV20-1 to TRBJ2-4, with D hard to call. Looked up from germline, CDR1 is DFQATT and CDR2 is SNEGSKA (reference sequence). The CDR3 loop spans 15 amino acids. The CDR3: CRVAKEYLRKNIQYF. For the CDR3, the DNA is TGCAGAGTTGCCAAGGAATACCTACGCAAAAACATTCAGTACTTC.

This chain joins TRBV10-3 and TRBJ2-7, with 9 bases that match TRBD1. The V and J ends lost 11 bases and 9 bases, in that order; junction bases with no gene match: 11. The germline V gene has CDR1 ENHRY and CDR2 SYGVKD. The CDR3 loop spans 12 amino acids. The CDR3 region has the DNA TGTGCCGCCACCTGGACAGGGGATTGGCAGTACTTC. Translating it yields CAATWTGDWQYF.

About this clonotype itself: A much larger clonotype is one base distant, so this may be a read error. This chain links TRBV20-1 with TRBJ2-3; 8 nucleotides agree with TRBD2. Germline CDR1 reads DFQATT; CDR2 reads SNEGSKA (reference sequence). This CDR3 has 14 residues. After removal of 1 base from V and 5 bases from J, the junction contained 5 bases not matched to a gene. CDR3 amino acids: CSARGDGGVDTQYF. The DNA for the CDR3 is TGCAGTGCTAGAGGTGACGGGGGGGTAGATACGCAGTATTTT.

The sample holds many counts of this clonotype. The V gene is TRBV29-1, the J gene TRBJ2-1, with no clear D. With 3 bases removed from V and 10 bases from J, the gap between germline ends came to 7 bases. The CDR3 totals 10 residues. Germline V gene data show CDR1 as SQVTM and CDR2 as ANQGSEA. CDR3 protein: CSVESIEQFF. CDR3 DNA: TGCAGCGTTGAGTCTATCGAGCAGTTCTTC.

The rearrangement links TRBV29-1 to TRBJ2-5; 7 bases line up with TRBD2. This CDR3 has 12 residues. Germline V gene data show CDR1 as SQVTM and CDR2 as ANQGSEA. J was trimmed by 5 bases and V by 7 bases; bases with no gene match: 7. The DNA of the CDR3 is TGCAGCGAAGTACTGGGAGGGGAGACCCAGTACTTC. Its protein is CSEVLGGETQYF.

The chain joins TRBV5-1 to TRBJ2-2; unclear D gene. V lost 4 bases and J lost 9, with 13 bases in between. In germline, CDR1 is SGHRS, CDR2 YFSETQ. The length of the CDR3 is 13 residues. The CDR3 region has the DNA TGCGCCAGCAGCGCTGGTGTGATCAGGGAGCTGTTTTTT. Its translation is CASSAGVIRELFF.

This clonotype was counted a single time. This could be a read error, since a much larger clone is one nucleotide away. The chain recombines TRBV28 with TRBJ2-1; D is possibly TRBD2 (6 bases). V lost 5 bases and J 0 bases, leaving 17 bases between the germline ends. The CDR3 consists of 17 residues. The V gene's germline CDR1 is MDHEN and CDR2 SYDVKM. Here the CDR3 reads CASSDLSGASSYNEQFF. In DNA form, the CDR3 reads TGTGCCAGCAGTGACCTTAGCGGTGCGAGCTCCTACAATGAGCAGTTCTTC.

The chain recombines TRBV29-1 with TRBJ2-4, with 7 bases identical to TRBD2. The germline V gene has CDR1 SQVTM and CDR2 ANQGSEA. There are 11 residues in the CDR3. Written as DNA, the CDR3 is TGCAGGGTCACTCGGGGGGACATTCAGTACTTC. Protein sequence: CRVTRGDIQYF.

This clonotype has at least ten counts. The CDR3 nucleotides read TGTGCCAGCAGCCAAGTTGTCTCCACAGATACGCAGTATTTT. This gives the protein CASSQVVSTDTQYF. The rearrangement joins TRBV14 to TRBJ2-3; D is undetermined. Germline assignment: CDR1 SGHDN and CDR2 FVKESK. This CDR3 spans 14 amino acids. V was pared by 1 base and J by 2 bases, with 7 bases between.

This clonotype was seen a handful of times. The V gene is TRBV2, the J gene TRBJ1-5; D might be TRBD1 (5 bases). CDR1 and CDR2 from the germline V gene are SNHLY and FYNNEI. Trimming cost V 4 bases and J 2 bases, with 12 bases left between them. The CDR3 has 15 residues. CDR3 DNA sequence: TGTGCCAGCAGTGGAAGGGGTGCGGGCAATCAGCCCCAGCATTTT. The encoded protein is CASSGRGAGNQPQHF.

As regards this clonotype: Germline is not matched at one junction end, which may reflect a read error. This rearrangement joins TRBV2 to TRBJ2-3, with 9 nucleotides matching TRBD2. Looked up from germline, CDR1 is SNHLY and CDR2 is FYNNEI. This CDR3 region has 15 residues. The CDR3 DNA is TGTGCCATCAGTGCCGGGACTAGCATCACAGATACGCAGTATTTT. Its translation: CAISAGTSITDTQYF.

This clonotype has ten or more counts. The CDR3 spells CASSYSRVGGETQYF. Here the CDR3 DNA reads TGTGCCAGCAGTTACTCTAGGGTGGGCGGGGAGACCCAGTACTTC. This rearrangement joins TRBV6-6 to TRBJ2-5, with D possibly matching TRBD2 (5 bases). This CDR3 region has 15 residues. CDR1 MNHNY and CDR2 SVGAGI come from the germline V gene (reference sequence). The germline V and J ends were trimmed by 0 bases and 5 bases, with 13 bases remaining between them.

This clonotype was detected ten times or more. The V and J genes are TRBV29-1 and TRBJ2-5; D is possibly TRBD1 (7 bases). The CDR3 contains 12 residues. Looked up from germline, CDR1 is SQVTM and CDR2 is ANQGSEA. The V gene lost 6 bases and the J gene lost 9 bases, with 17 bases spanning the gap. This chain's CDR3 is CSVQGEVEAQYF. The CDR3 DNA sequence: TGCAGCGTGCAGGGGGAGGTTGAGGCCCAGTACTTC.